Sequencing of this T cell receptor (beta chain) was carried out in a study of blood T cell repertoires in COVID-19. After removal of 7 bases from V and 0 bases from J, the junction contained 12 bases not matched to a gene. Germline CDR1 WSHSY, CDR2 SAAADI. The CDR3 loop spans 17 amino acids. In the source study's methods: By means of reference gene primer amplification, nucleated cell counts were estimated. The repertoire was sequenced with immunoSEQ multiplex PCR; TCRdb's copy has only in-frame clones and lacks some. V and J calls and clone size come straight from that table; D and trimming were deduced from the DNA. This sample has 330,000 or so clones; around 87% occur once, and the top ten carry about 1.9%.

The material sequenced was PBMCs or T cells enriched from blood (not recorded which). The chain is built from TRBV10-2 and TRBJ2-1; 7 nucleotides line up with TRBD1. The source of this sequence is a man aged 40-49 years in a cohort exposed to, infected with or recovered from COVID-19 (not recorded which). The CDR3 DNA is TGCGCCAGCACCCGCCGGACAGGCTACAGCTCCTACAATGAGCAGTTCTTC. This gives the protein CASTRRTGYSSYNEQFF.